This T cell receptor (beta chain) was captured in a study of Ad26.COV2.S vaccination and SARS-CoV-2 variants. Study as a whole: Enrollment placed the donor in the COV1001 Ad26.COV2.S trial arm. Participants got Ad26.COV2.S intramuscularly, once or twice 56 days apart.

Noted treatment: about 20 received Ad26.COV2.S at low or high dose, single or two shots; 5 received placebo; per-sample allocation not given. Sampling happened 63 days after the first vaccine or placebo injection. Generated by immunoSEQ multiplex PCR, the TCRdb table keeps only in-frame clones and is missing some. The sample shows roughly 350,000 clones, roughly 91% of them seen only once. The germline V and J ends were trimmed by 4 bases and 5 bases, with 14 bases remaining between them. Per germline, CDR1 SGHRS and CDR2 YFSETQ. The CDR3 contains 14 residues. This TCR derives from a person between 18 and 65 years old who received the Ad26.COV2.S COVID-19 vaccine or a placebo. The source was peripheral blood, collected in a trial of Ad26.COV2.S vaccine versus placebo. The chain carries TRBV5-1 and TRBJ2-3; D is ambiguous. CDR3 nucleotide sequence: TGCGCCAGCAGCCTGGGGTTAGACGTAGATACGCAGTATTTT. This sequence encodes CASSLGLDVDTQYF.